One and the same sample provided the 4 T cell receptor beta chains below, sequenced in a study of CD8 T cells in Susac syndrome. An amount of RNA that ranged from 0.5 to 1 ug was reverse transcribed with random hexamers. TCRdb redid the calling of the immunoSEQ multiplex PCR reads with MiXCR, one entry per CDR3 protein. The table records roughly 200,000 distinct CDR3 sequences, approximately 94% of them present only once. The sequenced material came from CD4+ T cells from PBMCs. The receptor source for this set is a human donor with multiple sclerosis.

Comments on this clonotype: Germline is not matched at one junction end, which may reflect a read error. V gene TRBV4-1 combines with J gene TRBJ2-7; D is uncertain. The CDR3 is 14 amino acids. The germline CDR1 and CDR2 sequences are MGHRA and YSYEKL. For the CDR3, the DNA is TGCGCCAACAGCCAACTGAGTCCGTGGGCCGAGCAGTACTTC. This encodes CANSQLSPWAEQYF.

The chain couples TRBV15 to TRBJ2-7; D remains ambiguous. Germline CDR1 reads LNHNV; CDR2 reads YYDKDF (reference sequence). The V gene lost 3 bases and the J gene lost 3 bases, with 3 bases spanning the gap. This CDR3 region has 11 residues. CDR3 nucleotides: TGTGCCACCAGCAGGGGCTACGAGCAGTACTTC. Its translation: CATSRGYEQYF.

This chain's CDR3 is CASRRGIRAGVVLEEQYF. DNA of the CDR3: TGTGCCAGCCGGCGGGGGATCCGAGCAGGGGTCGTTTTGGAAGAGCAGTACTTC. This chain connects TRBV6-1 to TRBJ2-7; a weak D match, TRBD2 (7 bases). The CDR3 has 18 amino acids. V lost 8 bases and J 7 bases, leaving 33 bases between the germline ends. Per germline, CDR1 MNHNS and CDR2 SASEGT.

V and J are TRBV20-1 and TRBJ1-5; TRBD1 aligns across 7 bases. Germline CDR1 reads DFQATT; CDR2 reads SNEGSKA (reference sequence). V shed 3 bases and J 4 bases; nucleotides not matched to a gene: 9. This CDR3 comprises 15 residues. CDR3 coding DNA: TGCAGTGCTAGGGTGGCAGGGGGTTATAATCAGCCCCAGCATTTT. Encoded protein: CSARVAGGYNQPQHF.